This note documents a single T cell receptor beta chain sequence. Its antigen is undetermined. Sequencing used immunoSEQ multiplex PCR; TCRdb keeps in-frame clones, though not all of them. Here the sample spans 45,000 to 60,000 clones, 86% being singletons. This entry is derived from a study of T cell responses to AZD1222 COVID-19 vaccine. The study, taken as a whole, reports: Nearly half of spike-specific TCRs reportedly target variant regions that are unmutated in the B.1.351 and B.1.1.7 variants.

Germline V gene lookup returns CDR1 MNHEY and CDR2 SMNVEV (reference sequence). There are 13 residues in the CDR3. V lost 6 bases, J lost 3 bases, and 12 bases lay in between. This clonotype was sampled from an adult in good health. This sample comprised peripheral blood, obtained on day 0 of AZD1222 vaccination. J is TRBJ2-7 and V is TRBV27; D unclear. The DNA for the CDR3 is TGTGCCAGCAGCAGACGGCGAGGCTACGAGCAGTACTTC. It codes for CASSRRRGYEQYF.